The sequence of this T cell receptor (beta chain) was determined in a study of blood T cell repertoires in COVID-19. In the study overall: The analysed material was cDNA or gDNA that came from T cells, B-cell-depleted T cells, or PBMCs.

TCRdb keeps only in-frame clones here, not all; method: immunoSEQ multiplex PCR. In the table there are roughly 200,000 clones, less than 85% of which are singletons. CDR1 and CDR2 from the germline V gene are SGHRS and YFSETQ. The ends lost 0 bases at V and 0 bases at J; junction bases unmatched: 6. This CDR3 comprises 17 residues. This TCR was sampled from a woman aged 70-85 years with acute or convalescent COVID-19. The chain links TRBV5-1 to TRBJ2-3; 8 bases map to TRBD1. The sample consisted of peripheral blood. CDR3 DNA: TGCGCCAGCAGCTTGGCCCAGGGGGCAGGGAGCACAGATACGCAGTATTTT. Its protein is CASSLAQGAGSTDTQYF.